The table lists the clone carrying this TCR beta chain with many counts. These data come from a study of T-cell reconstitution after alpha-beta-depleted transplantation in children. Unique molecular identifiers were built into the TCRbeta library. TCRdb recomputed calls from the PCR reads with MiXCR, one row per CDR3 protein. The sample lists about 24,000 distinct CDR3 sequences; roughly a tenth were seen once. The CDR3 contains 12 residues. From germline, CDR1 is MDHEN and CDR2 SYDVKM. V lost 3 bases and J lost 8, with 8 bases in between. This chain connects TRBV28 to TRBJ2-1, with a possible D match to TRBD2 (5 bases). This sequence was found in a human donor who donated a stem cell graft to a child with chronic granulomatous disease. The sample was PBMCs from the stem cell graft donor, taken from the stem cell graft. The CDR3 loop is CASSFRADEQFF. CDR3 DNA sequence: TGTGCCAGCAGTTTCCGAGCGGATGAGCAGTTCTTC.